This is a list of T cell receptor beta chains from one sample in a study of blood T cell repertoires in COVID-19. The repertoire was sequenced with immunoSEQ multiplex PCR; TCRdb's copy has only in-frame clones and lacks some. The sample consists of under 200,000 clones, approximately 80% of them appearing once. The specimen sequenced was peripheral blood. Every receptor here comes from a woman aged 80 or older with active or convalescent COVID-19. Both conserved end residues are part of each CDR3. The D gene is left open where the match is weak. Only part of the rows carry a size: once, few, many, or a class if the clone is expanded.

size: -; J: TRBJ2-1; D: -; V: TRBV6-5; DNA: TGTGCCATCGTGGGGGCACTGGGATACAATGAGCAGTTCTTC; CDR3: CAIVGALGYNEQFF
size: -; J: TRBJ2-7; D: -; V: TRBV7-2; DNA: TGTGCCAGCAGCTCCTATTACGACAACGAGCAGTACTTC; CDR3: CASSSYYDNEQYF
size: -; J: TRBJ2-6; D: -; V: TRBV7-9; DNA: TGTGCCAGCAGCTTGCCAGGGGGGATCTCTGGGGCCAACGTCCTGACTTTC; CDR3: CASSLPGGISGANVLTF
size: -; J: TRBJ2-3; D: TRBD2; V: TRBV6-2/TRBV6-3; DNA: TGTGCCAGCAGTTACGGGCGGGGGGCTAGCACAGATACGCAGTATTTT; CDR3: CASSYGRGASTDTQYF
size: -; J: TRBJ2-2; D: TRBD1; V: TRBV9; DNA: TGTGCCAGCAGCTTCGGGACAGGGCCGACCGGGGAGCTGTTTTTT; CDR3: CASSFGTGPTGELFF
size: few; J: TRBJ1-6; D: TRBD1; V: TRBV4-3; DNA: TGCGCCAGCAGCCAAGATCCGGACAGGGATGGGTATAATTCACCCCTCCACTTT; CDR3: CASSQDPDRDGYNSPLHF
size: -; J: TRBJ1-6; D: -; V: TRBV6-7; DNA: TGTGCCAGCAGTTACCCCCCCTCCGGTTCACCCCTCCACTTT; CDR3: CASSYPPSGSPLHF
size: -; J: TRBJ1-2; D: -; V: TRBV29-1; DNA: TGCAGCGTTGAAGATCGGGTGGGAGGGAACTATGGCTACACCTTC; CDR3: CSVEDRVGGNYGYTF
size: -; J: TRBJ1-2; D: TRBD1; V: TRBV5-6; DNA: TGTGCCAGCAGCTCGGGACAGAAATATGGCTACACCTTC; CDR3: CASSSGQKYGYTF
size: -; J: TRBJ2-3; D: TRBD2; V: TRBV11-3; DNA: TGTGCCAGCAGCTTCGGGGGGTTGACCACAGATACGCAGTATTTT; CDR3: CASSFGGLTTDTQYF
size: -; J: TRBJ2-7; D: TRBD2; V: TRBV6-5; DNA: TGTGCCAGCAGGTCGACTAACGGGGGGGCAGACGAGCAGTACTTC; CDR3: CASRSTNGGADEQYF
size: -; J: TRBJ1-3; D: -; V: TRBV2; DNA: TGTGCCAGCAGGGACAGACTCTCTGGAAACACCATATATTTT; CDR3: CASRDRLSGNTIYF
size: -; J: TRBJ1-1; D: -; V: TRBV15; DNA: TGTGCCACCAGTCAGGGAGGAGCTGAAGCTTTCTTT; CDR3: CATSQGGAEAFF
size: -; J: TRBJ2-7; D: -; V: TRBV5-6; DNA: TGTGCCAGCAGCTCCTTCTACGAGCAGTACTTC; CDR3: CASSSFYEQYF
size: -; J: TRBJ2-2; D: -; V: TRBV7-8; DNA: TGTGCCAGCAGCTCCGGTTCGAACACCGGGGAGCTGTTTTTT; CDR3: CASSSGSNTGELFF
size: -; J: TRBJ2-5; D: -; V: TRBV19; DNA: TGTGCCAGTATTTTTAGCGGACAAGAGACCCAGTACTTC; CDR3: CASIFSGQETQYF
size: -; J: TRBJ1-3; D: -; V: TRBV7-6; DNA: TGTGCCAGCAGCTTATCGACCTTCGACAGTACCATATATTTT; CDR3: CASSLSTFDSTIYF
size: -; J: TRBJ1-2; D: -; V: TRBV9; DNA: TGTGCCAGCAGCGCGCCCCGACAGCCATATGGCTACACCTTC; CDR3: CASSAPRQPYGYTF
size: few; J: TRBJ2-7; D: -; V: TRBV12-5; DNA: TGTGCTAGTGGTTTCCACCGACTGGAATCCTACGAGCAGTACTTC; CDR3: CASGFHRLESYEQYF
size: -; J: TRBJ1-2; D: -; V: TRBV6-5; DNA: TGTGCCAGCAGTTACTCGAAGGGAGGCTCTGGCTACACCTTC; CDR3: CASSYSKGGSGYTF
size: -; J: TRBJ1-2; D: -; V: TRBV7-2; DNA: TGTGCCAGCAGCTTAGCGGAGCCGCACCTCTATGGCTACACCTTC; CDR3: CASSLAEPHLYGYTF
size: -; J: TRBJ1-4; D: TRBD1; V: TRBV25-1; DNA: TGTGCCAGCAGTGAGGGCAGGGGGCCGGTATTCGAAAAACTGTTTTTT; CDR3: CASSEGRGPVFEKLFF
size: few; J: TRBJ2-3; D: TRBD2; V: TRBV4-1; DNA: TGCGCCAGCAGCCAAGCCACTAGCGGGGGGCTTCTTGATACGCAGTATTTT; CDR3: CASSQATSGGLLDTQYF
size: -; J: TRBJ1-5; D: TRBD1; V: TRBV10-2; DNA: TGCGCCAGCAGTTCCGGGACAGATAGCAATCAGCCCCAGCATTTT; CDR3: CASSSGTDSNQPQHF
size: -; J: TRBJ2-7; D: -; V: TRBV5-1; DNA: TGCGCCAGCAGCCTCCGGGACTCCTCCTACGAGCAGTACTTC; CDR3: CASSLRDSSYEQYF
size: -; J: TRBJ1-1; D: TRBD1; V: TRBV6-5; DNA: TGTGCCAGCAGACTAACAGGGGGAGTGAACACTGAAGCTTTCTTT; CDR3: CASRLTGGVNTEAFF
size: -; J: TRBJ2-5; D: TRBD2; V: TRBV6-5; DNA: TGTGCCAGCAGTTACTTTAGCGGGGGGAAAGAGACCCAGTACTTC; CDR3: CASSYFSGGKETQYF
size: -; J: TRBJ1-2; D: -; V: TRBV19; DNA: TGTGCCAGTAGTATAGGTCCCCAGGGGAACTTCTATGGCTACACCTTC; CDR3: CASSIGPQGNFYGYTF
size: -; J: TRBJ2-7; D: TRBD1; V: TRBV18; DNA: TGTGCCAGCTCACCGACAGGGGCCTACGAGCAGTACTTC; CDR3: CASSPTGAYEQYF